This TCR beta chain was captured in a study of blood T cells in healthy people across ages (dated by TCRdb to between 2014 and 2017). At the level of the whole study: Template switching captured roughly one uniquely barcoded TCR beta cDNA molecule per two T cells in model experiments. Using deep sequencing normalized with unique cDNA molecular identifiers, the study measured how TCR beta repertoire diversity changes with age. Donors were grouped into four age groups: young (average roughly 15 years), middle-aged (about 38), aged (roughly 62) and long-lived (about 82). Using the same blood draw, the study looked at two additional independent replicas of 1 million unique cDNA reads for two donors, one aged 18 to 30 and the other aged 80 or older. The paper's findings and limits, for the study overall: Because profiling used bulk unsorted PBMCs, naive and antigen-experienced compartments could not be compared conclusively. Total diversity estimates from one million sequenced T cells were considered lower bounds and underestimates. Donor CMV infection status was unknown, potentially confounding age-related changes in expanded clonotypes. Observed TCR beta diversity per million T cells fell roughly linearly with age, and a significant reduction was already apparent by age approximately 41. Compared with the aged group, the long-lived group had more naive CD4+ T cells, fewer expanded clones and increased TCR diversity, suggesting age selection. Observed TCR beta diversity correlated strongly with the percentage of naive T cells measured by flow cytometry.

The roughly 39 donors, aged about 6 to 95 years, were systemically healthy Caucasian individuals from Russia. Each donor gave ten milliliters of peripheral blood, drawn into EDTA-treated Vacutainer tubes. Ficoll-Paque density-gradient centrifugation was used to isolate PBMCs, with at least 6.5 million per sample. Total RNA, at least 5 micrograms per sample, was extracted from PBMCs with Trizol reagent. The percentages of naive CD45RAhigh/CD27high T cells were determined by flow cytometry on a PBMC aliquot from every donor. The CDR3 runs 15 amino acids, cysteine and phenylalanine included. The kept DNA is CDR3 alone, 45 bases in frame from the first base. V loses 6 bases, J loses 7 bases, and the germline ends lie 21 bases apart. As encoded in the germline V gene, CDR1 is ENHRY while CDR2 is SYGVKD. Remarks on this clonotype: Its target antigen remains unknown. The sample holds no much larger clone one base away, and base qualities are not on file.

Library construction relied on 5' RACE. Instrument used: Illumina HiSeq 2500. The second PCR ran for about 6 to 11 cycles and used a J-beta primer mix along with a sample-barcoded 5' primer. Each TCR beta cDNA molecule received a unique molecular identifier from a template-switch 5' adaptor carrying 12 random nucleotides. Each sample yielded at least 2.5 million CDR3-containing paired-end reads. All of the RNA was converted into first-strand cDNA using the Mint cDNA synthesis kit, with a TRBC-specific oligonucleotide serving as the primer. After uracil-DNA glycosylase treatment, a first 18-cycle PCR used universal primers M1SS and BC2_uni_R on all cDNA. The published analysis was carried out like this. For normalization, 1 million high-quality reads, each with a distinct molecular identifier, were randomly selected from each sample. Reads with shared molecular identifiers were discarded instead of being binned into consensus sequences. MiTCR, run with a Q25 quality threshold and the strictest error-elimination algorithm, handled CDR3 identification, clonotype clustering and error correction. A nonparametric unseen species model with Euler transformation was used to estimate lower-bound total TCR beta diversity. TCRdb itself trimmed the public reads at Q25 with fastp, ran MiXCR and retained productive beta chains. Rows matching on CDR3 protein sequence are summarized as one entry with the most common DNA and genes. Here the V and J calls rest on TCRdb's processing, not on the authors' analysis. Present in this sample are more than 600,000 distinct CDR3 sequences, more than 20% of which were seen just once. The ten most abundant clones make up 9% to 9.5% of the sample.

The same sample was also used in a study of T cells of mothers and their children. The second study also describes: The donors were nine systemically healthy Caucasian individuals, made up of three mothers and their six children. cDNA synthesis consumed the entire amount of extracted RNA, loaded at approximately 1.4 ug RNA in each 15 ul reaction. In the second PCR, the M1S primer added sample barcodes and 2-4 random nucleotides. Over 10 million TCR beta CDR3 reads came from each mother, compared with a few million reads from each child. Thymic selection similarly shapes TCR recombination output in related and unrelated pairs, with minor effect from inherited differences. Normalized repertoire overlap was always found to be slightly, but never significantly, higher in related mother-child pairs than in unrelated mother-child pairs. No persistent microchimeric T cell clones were found, with a detection sensitivity of approximately 100 clones per million clonotypes. In the study, deep NGS was used to compare the TCR beta repertoires of mothers and children, and features distinguishing related mother-child pairs from unrelated individuals were sought. On average, the children were roughly 11 +/- 4 years old, while the mothers were roughly 36 +/- 4 years old. Libraries were sequenced on Illumina HiSeq 2000 with 100+100 nt paired-end reads after adapter ligation with NEBNext reagents. To prevent cross-contamination, the mother and child libraries were prepared a month apart and were sequenced in separate runs. For each donor, somewhere between 500,000 and 2,000,000 distinct TCR beta clonotypes were identified. Naive TCR beta clonotypes were estimated from low-frequency clonotypes matched to each donor's FACS-determined naive share, without sorting.

The receptor's source is a boy aged 5-17 years in good health. The sequencing sample was made of blood. In this chain, TRBV10-3 is recombined with TRBJ1-1, with a weak D call of TRBD1 (6 bases match). The sequence in DNA is TGTGCCATCAGGCAGCCGGGGGGGGCCGGTGTTGAAGCTTTCTTT. This codes for CAIRQPGGAGVEAFF.